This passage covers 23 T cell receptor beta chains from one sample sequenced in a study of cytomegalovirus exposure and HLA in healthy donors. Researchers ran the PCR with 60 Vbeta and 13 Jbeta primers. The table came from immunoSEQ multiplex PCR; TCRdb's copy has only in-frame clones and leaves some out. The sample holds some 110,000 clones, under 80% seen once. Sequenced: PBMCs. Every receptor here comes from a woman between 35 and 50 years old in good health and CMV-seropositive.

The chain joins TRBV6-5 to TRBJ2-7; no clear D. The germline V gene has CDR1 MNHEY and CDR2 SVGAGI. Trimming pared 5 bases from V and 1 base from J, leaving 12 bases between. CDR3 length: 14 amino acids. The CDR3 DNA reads TGTGCCAGCAGTGTCCGAGGTTGGTCCTACGAGCAGTACTTC. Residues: CASSVRGWSYEQYF.

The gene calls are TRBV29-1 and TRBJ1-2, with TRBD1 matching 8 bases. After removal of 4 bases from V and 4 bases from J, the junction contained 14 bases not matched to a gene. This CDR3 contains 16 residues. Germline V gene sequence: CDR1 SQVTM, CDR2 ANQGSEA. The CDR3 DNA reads TGCAGCGTTGGATTTACAGGGGGAGATACTCCCTATGGCTACACCTTC. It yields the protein CSVGFTGGDTPYGYTF.

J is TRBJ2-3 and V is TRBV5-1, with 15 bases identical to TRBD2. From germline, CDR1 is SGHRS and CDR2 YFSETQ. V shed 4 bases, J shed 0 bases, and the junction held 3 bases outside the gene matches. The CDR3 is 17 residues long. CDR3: CASSMGLAGGSTDTQYF. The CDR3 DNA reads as TGCGCCAGCAGCATGGGACTAGCGGGGGGTAGCACAGATACGCAGTATTTT.

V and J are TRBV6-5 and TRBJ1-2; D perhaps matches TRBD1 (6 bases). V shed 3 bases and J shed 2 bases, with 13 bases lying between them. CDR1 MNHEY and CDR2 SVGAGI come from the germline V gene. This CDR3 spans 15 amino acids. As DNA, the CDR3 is TGTGCCAGCAGTTATCACGGACAGCAGAACTATGGCTACACCTTC. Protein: CASSYHGQQNYGYTF.

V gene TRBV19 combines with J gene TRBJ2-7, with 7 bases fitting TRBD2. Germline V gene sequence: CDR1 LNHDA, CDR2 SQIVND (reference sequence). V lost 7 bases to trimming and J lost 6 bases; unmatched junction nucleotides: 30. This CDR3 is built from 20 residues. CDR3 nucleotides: TGTGCCAGTACTCGACAGCCGGTATCGTCGTACGCAGGGAGGGCCGTCGAGCAGTACTTC. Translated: CASTRQPVSSYAGRAVEQYF.

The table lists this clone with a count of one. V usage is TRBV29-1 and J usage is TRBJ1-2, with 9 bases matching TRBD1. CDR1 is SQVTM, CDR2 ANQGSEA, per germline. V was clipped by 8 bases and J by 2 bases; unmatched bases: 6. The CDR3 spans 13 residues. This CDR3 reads CSSWDRENYGYTF. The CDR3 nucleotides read TGCAGCTCATGGGACAGGGAGAACTATGGCTACACCTTC.

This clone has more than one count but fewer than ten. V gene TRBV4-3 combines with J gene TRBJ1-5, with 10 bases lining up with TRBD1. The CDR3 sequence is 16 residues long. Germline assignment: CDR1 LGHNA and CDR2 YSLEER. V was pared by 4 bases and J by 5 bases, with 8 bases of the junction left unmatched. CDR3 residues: CASSPFDRGPHQPQHF. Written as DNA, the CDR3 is TGCGCCAGCAGCCCTTTTGACAGGGGGCCTCATCAGCCCCAGCATTTT.

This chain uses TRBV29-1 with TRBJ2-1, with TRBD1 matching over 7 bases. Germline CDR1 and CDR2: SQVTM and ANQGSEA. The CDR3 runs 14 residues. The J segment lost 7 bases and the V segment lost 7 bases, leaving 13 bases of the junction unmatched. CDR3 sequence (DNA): TGCAGCGAGCGACAGGGTATTACGGTGAATGAGCAGTTCTTC. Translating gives CSERQGITVNEQFF.

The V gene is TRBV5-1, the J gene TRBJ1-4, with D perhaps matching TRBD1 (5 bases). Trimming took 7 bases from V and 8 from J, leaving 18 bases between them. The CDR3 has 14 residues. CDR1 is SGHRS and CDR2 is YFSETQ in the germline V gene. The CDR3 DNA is TGCGCCAGCTCCGGGCGGGGCGGGCGGGAAAAACTGTTTTTT. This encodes CASSGRGGREKLFF.

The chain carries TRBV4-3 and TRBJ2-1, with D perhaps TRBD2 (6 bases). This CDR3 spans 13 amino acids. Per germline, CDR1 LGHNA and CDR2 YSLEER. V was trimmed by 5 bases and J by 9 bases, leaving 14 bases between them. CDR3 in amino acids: CASSLAGTPEQFF. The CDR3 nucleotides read TGCGCCAGCAGCTTAGCCGGGACTCCTGAGCAGTTCTTC.

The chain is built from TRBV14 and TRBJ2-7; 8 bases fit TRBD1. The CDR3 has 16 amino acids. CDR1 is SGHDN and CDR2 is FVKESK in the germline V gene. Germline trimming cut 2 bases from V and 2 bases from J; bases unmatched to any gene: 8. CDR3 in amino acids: CASSQSYRDRTYEQYF. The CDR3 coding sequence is TGTGCCAGCAGCCAATCTTACCGGGACAGGACCTACGAGCAGTACTTC.

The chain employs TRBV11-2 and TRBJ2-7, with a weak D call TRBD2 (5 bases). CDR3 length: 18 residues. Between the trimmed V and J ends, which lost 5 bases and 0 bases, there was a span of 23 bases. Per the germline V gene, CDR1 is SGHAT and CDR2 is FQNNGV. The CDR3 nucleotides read TGTGCCAGCAGCCCCGTTAGAAGGCAGAAGGGAGTCTCCTACGAGCAGTACTTC. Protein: CASSPVRRQKGVSYEQYF.

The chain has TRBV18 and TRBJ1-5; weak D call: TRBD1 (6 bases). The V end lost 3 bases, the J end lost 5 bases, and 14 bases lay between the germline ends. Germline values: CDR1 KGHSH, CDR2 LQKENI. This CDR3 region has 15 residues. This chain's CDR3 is CASSPDTGRDQPQHF. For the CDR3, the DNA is TGTGCCAGCTCACCGGATACAGGGCGGGATCAGCCCCAGCATTTT. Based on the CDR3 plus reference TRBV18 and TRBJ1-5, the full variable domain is NAGVMQNPRHLVRRRGQEARLRCSPMKGHSHVYWYRQLPEEGLKFMVYLQKENIIDESGMPKERFSAEFPKEGPSILRIQQVVRGDSAAYFCASSPDTGRDQPQHFGDGTRLSIL.

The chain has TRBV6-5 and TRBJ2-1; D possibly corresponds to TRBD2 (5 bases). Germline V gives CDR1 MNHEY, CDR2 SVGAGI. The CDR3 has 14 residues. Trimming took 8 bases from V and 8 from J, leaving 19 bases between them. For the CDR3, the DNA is TGTGCCAGCTCCGTTCGGACTCTTCTCGATGAGCAGTTCTTC. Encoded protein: CASSVRTLLDEQFF.

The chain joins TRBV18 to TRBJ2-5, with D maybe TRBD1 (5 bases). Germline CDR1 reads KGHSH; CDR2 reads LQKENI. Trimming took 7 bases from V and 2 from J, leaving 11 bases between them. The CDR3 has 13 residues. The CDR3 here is CASLPDRQETQYF. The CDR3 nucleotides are TGTGCCAGCTTACCCGACAGACAAGAGACCCAGTACTTC.

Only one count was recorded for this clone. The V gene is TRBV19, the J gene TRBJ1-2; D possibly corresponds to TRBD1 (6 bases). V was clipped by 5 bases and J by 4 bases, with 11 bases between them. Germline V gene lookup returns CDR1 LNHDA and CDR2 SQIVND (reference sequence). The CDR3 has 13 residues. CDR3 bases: TGTGCCAGTAGTCCCGAGGACAGCTATGGCTACACCTTC. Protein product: CASSPEDSYGYTF.

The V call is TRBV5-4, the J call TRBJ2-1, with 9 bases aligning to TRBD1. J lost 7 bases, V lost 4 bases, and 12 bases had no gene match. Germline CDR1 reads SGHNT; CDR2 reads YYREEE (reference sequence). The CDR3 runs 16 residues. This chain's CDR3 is CASSHPPGQGRNEQFF. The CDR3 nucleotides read TGTGCCAGCAGCCACCCCCCGGGACAGGGACGAAATGAGCAGTTCTTC.

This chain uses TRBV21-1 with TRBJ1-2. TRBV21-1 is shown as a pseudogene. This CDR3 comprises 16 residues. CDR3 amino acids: CASSKGAGLSPYGYTF. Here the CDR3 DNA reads TGTGCCAGCAGCAAAGGGGCCGGACTATCCCCCTATGGCTACACCTTC.

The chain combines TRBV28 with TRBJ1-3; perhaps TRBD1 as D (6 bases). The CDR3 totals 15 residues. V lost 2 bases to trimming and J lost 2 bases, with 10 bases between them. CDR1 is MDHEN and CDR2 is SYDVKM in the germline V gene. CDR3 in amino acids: CASSLGGGAGNTIYF. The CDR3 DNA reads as TGTGCCAGCAGTTTAGGGGGCGGCGCTGGAAACACCATATATTTT.

The chain's CDR3 is CASSPNTGVTEAFF. The CDR3 DNA reads as TGTGCCAGCAGCCCTAATACAGGGGTAACTGAAGCTTTCTTT. V and J are TRBV7-3 and TRBJ1-1; TRBD1 aligns across 7 bases. V trimming: 5 bases; J trimming: 5 bases; junction bases outside the gene matches: 8. Per the germline V gene, CDR1 is SGHTA and CDR2 is FQGTGA. The CDR3 is 14 residues long.

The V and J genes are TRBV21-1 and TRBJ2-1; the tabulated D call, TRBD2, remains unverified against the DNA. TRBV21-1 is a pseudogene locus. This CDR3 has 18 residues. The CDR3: CASSKEGWRGGPGNEQFF. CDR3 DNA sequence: TGTGCCAGCAGCAAAGAGGGTTGGCGGGGGGGCCCGGGGAATGAGCAGTTCTTC.

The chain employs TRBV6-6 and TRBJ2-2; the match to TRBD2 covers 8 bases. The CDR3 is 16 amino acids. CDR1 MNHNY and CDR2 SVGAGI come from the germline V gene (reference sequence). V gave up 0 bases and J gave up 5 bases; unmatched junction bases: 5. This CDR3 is CASSYSRGGWTGELFF. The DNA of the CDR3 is TGTGCCAGCAGTTACTCCCGGGGGGGCTGGACCGGGGAGCTGTTTTTT.

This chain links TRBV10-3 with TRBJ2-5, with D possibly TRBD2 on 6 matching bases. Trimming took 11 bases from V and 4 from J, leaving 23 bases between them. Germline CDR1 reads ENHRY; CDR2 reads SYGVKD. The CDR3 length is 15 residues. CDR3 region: CALSVTGQEGETQYF. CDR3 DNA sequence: TGTGCCCTATCAGTGACTGGGCAGGAGGGAGAGACCCAGTACTTC.